This record covers a single TCR beta chain. The source of the sample is a study of shared clonotypes between healthy human individuals. Generated by immunoSEQ multiplex PCR, the TCRdb table keeps only in-frame clones and is missing some. This sample has over 2 million clones, with less than 95% found just once. This CDR3 region has 17 residues. Losses at the gene ends were 5 bases for V and 6 bases for J; bases not matched to a gene: 12. Germline V lookup: CDR1 MNHEY, CDR2 SMNVEV (reference sequence). Naive-designated CD8 cells lacked CD45RO, were positively enriched for CCR7, and omitted terminally differentiated effector memory CD45RA+ cells.

This clonotype was obtained from a man aged 18 to 29 in good health. V is TRBV27 and J is TRBJ2-3; TRBD1 aligns across 12 bases. Sequencing was performed on naive CD8+ T cells sorted from blood. CDR3: CASSTLLPGQGADTQYF. The DNA for the CDR3 is TGTGCCAGCAGTACCCTCTTACCGGGACAGGGGGCTGATACGCAGTATTTT.